A selection of T cell receptor beta chains follows, all from one sample in a study of cytomegalovirus exposure and HLA in healthy donors. Generated by immunoSEQ multiplex PCR, the TCRdb table keeps only in-frame clones and is missing some. The data hold under 200,000 clones, with roughly four fifths observed a single time. The sample comprised PBMCs. The source is a man aged 60 to 75 in good health and CMV-seronegative. Both conserved end residues are part of each CDR3. A D gene is named only where the DNA matches it firmly. Rows give clone size only sometimes, using once, few, many, or a class for an expanded clone.

j_call: TRBJ1-6
d_call: .
clone_size: .
v_call: TRBV7-8
cdr3_aa: CASSLAYDSPLHF
cdr3_nt: TGTGCCAGCAGCTTAGCGTATGATTCACCCCTCCACTTT

j_call: TRBJ2-3
d_call: .
clone_size: .
v_call: TRBV7-3
cdr3_aa: CASSPTGLSTDTQYF
cdr3_nt: TGTGCCAGCAGCCCTACCGGACTTAGCACAGATACGCAGTATTTT

j_call: TRBJ2-2
d_call: .
clone_size: .
v_call: TRBV4-1
cdr3_aa: CASRRHPGERGGTGELFF
cdr3_nt: TGCGCCAGCAGACGTCATCCAGGGGAGAGAGGAGGAACCGGGGAGCTGTTTTTT

j_call: TRBJ2-1
d_call: TRBD1
clone_size: .
v_call: TRBV7-2
cdr3_aa: CASSDLRGPYNEQFF
cdr3_nt: TGTGCCAGCAGCGACCTCAGGGGGCCCTACAATGAGCAGTTCTTC

j_call: TRBJ2-7
d_call: .
clone_size: .
v_call: TRBV5-6
cdr3_aa: CASSFRDTFSAYEQYF
cdr3_nt: TGTGCCAGCAGCTTCCGGGACACCTTCTCAGCCTACGAGCAGTACTTC

j_call: TRBJ2-7
d_call: .
clone_size: .
v_call: TRBV11-2
cdr3_aa: CASSLGTEYYEQYF
cdr3_nt: TGTGCCAGCAGCTTAGGGACAGAGTACTACGAGCAGTACTTC

j_call: TRBJ1-6
d_call: TRBD1
clone_size: .
v_call: TRBV19
cdr3_aa: CASSIVGQGVSPLHF
cdr3_nt: TGTGCCAGTAGTATAGTAGGACAGGGGGTTTCACCCCTCCACTTT

j_call: TRBJ2-5
d_call: TRBD2
clone_size: few
v_call: TRBV30
cdr3_aa: CAWSELAGGETQYF
cdr3_nt: TGTGCCTGGAGTGAACTAGCGGGAGGAGAGACCCAGTACTTC

j_call: TRBJ2-3
d_call: .
clone_size: .
v_call: TRBV7-2
cdr3_aa: CASSSRGGTDTQYF
cdr3_nt: TGTGCCAGCAGCTCCCGGGGTGGGACAGATACGCAGTATTTT

j_call: TRBJ1-5
d_call: .
clone_size: few
v_call: TRBV19
cdr3_aa: CAVEGANQPQHF
cdr3_nt: TGTGCCGTCGAGGGCGCTAATCAGCCCCAGCATTTT

j_call: TRBJ1-1
d_call: .
clone_size: .
v_call: TRBV9
cdr3_aa: CASSPHLGNTEAFF
cdr3_nt: TGTGCCAGCAGCCCCCACCTAGGGAACACTGAAGCTTTCTTT

j_call: TRBJ1-3
d_call: .
clone_size: .
v_call: TRBV7-9
cdr3_aa: CASSLQGSSGNTIYF
cdr3_nt: TGTGCCAGCAGCTTGCAGGGGAGCTCTGGAAACACCATATATTTT

j_call: TRBJ2-2
d_call: TRBD2
clone_size: .
v_call: TRBV7-2
cdr3_aa: CASSSSAGGTGELFF
cdr3_nt: TGTGCCAGCAGCTCATCAGCGGGGGGAACCGGGGAGCTGTTTTTT

j_call: TRBJ2-5
d_call: .
clone_size: .
v_call: TRBV7-2
cdr3_aa: CASTPGSPAGETQYF
cdr3_nt: TGTGCCAGCACCCCCGGAAGCCCCGCGGGAGAGACCCAGTACTTC

j_call: TRBJ2-1
d_call: .
clone_size: .
v_call: TRBV10-3
cdr3_aa: CAISESGYRGYNEQFF
cdr3_nt: TGTGCCATCAGTGAGTCTGGGTATAGGGGCTACAATGAGCAGTTCTTC

j_call: TRBJ2-5
d_call: .
clone_size: .
v_call: TRBV30
cdr3_aa: CAWSSGNQETQYF
cdr3_nt: TGTGCCTGGAGTTCAGGGAACCAAGAGACCCAGTACTTC

j_call: TRBJ2-2
d_call: TRBD2
clone_size: .
v_call: TRBV2
cdr3_aa: CASTRAGGVIGELFF
cdr3_nt: TGTGCCAGCACTCGGGCGGGGGGTGTTATCGGGGAGCTGTTTTTT

j_call: TRBJ2-7
d_call: TRBD2
clone_size: .
v_call: TRBV5-1
cdr3_aa: CASSPRLAEPYEQYF
cdr3_nt: TGCGCCAGCAGCCCGAGACTAGCGGAGCCCTACGAGCAGTACTTC

j_call: TRBJ1-1
d_call: .
clone_size: .
v_call: TRBV28
cdr3_aa: CASSFFRRAEAFF
cdr3_nt: TGTGCCAGCAGTTTCTTTAGGAGGGCCGAAGCTTTCTTT

j_call: TRBJ1-5
d_call: .
clone_size: .
v_call: TRBV18
cdr3_aa: CASSPGAGFNQPQHF
cdr3_nt: TGTGCCAGCTCACCAGGGGCAGGGTTCAATCAGCCCCAGCATTTT

j_call: TRBJ1-5
d_call: .
clone_size: few
v_call: TRBV29-1
cdr3_aa: CSAGGSGDNQPQHF
cdr3_nt: TGCAGCGCTGGCGGGTCAGGGGACAATCAGCCCCAGCATTTT

j_call: TRBJ2-5
d_call: .
clone_size: few
v_call: TRBV2
cdr3_aa: CASRTILAARETQYF
cdr3_nt: TGTGCCAGCAGGACTATACTGGCGGCCCGGGAGACCCAGTACTTC